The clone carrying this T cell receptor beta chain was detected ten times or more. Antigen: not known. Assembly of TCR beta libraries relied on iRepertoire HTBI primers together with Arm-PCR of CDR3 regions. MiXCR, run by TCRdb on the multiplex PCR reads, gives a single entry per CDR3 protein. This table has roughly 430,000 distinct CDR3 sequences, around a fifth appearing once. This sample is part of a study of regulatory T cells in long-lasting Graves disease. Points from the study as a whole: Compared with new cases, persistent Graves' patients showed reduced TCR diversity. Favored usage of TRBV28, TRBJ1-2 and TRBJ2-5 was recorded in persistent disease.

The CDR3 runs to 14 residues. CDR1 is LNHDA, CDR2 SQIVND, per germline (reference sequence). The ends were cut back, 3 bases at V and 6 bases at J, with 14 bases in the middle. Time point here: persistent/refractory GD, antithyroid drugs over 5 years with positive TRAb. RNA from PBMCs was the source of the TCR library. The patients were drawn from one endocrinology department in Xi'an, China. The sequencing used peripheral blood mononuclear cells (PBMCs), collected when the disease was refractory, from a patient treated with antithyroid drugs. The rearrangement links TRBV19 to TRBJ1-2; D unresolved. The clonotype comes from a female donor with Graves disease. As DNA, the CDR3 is TGTGCCAGTAGTATCTTCGAGGGATCGAATGGCTACACCTTC. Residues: CASSIFEGSNGYTF. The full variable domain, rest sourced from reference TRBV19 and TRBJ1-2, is DGGITQSPKYLFRKEGQNVTLSCEQNLNHDAMYWYRQDPGQGLRLIYYSQIVNDFQKGDIAEGYSVSREKKESFPLTVTSAQKNPTAFYLCASSIFEGSNGYTFGSGTRLTVV.